The TCR beta chain described here comes from a study of blood T cell repertoires in COVID-19. The table came from immunoSEQ multiplex PCR; TCRdb's copy has only in-frame clones and leaves some out. The sample includes roughly 20,000 clones, about 86% seen only once; the top ten take 11%. Germline CDR1 SGHNT, CDR2 YYREEE (reference sequence). The CDR3 sequence is 14 residues long. V was pared by 4 bases and J by 2 bases, with 13 bases between. The source material was peripheral blood. The TCR sequence derives from a human donor in a cohort sampled during active COVID-19. The V call is TRBV5-4, the J call TRBJ2-7; the D gene is possibly TRBD1 (5 bases). CDR3 DNA: TGTGCCAGCAGCAAGGACCAGGGCCCCTACGAGCAGTACTTC. This translates into CASSKDQGPYEQYF.